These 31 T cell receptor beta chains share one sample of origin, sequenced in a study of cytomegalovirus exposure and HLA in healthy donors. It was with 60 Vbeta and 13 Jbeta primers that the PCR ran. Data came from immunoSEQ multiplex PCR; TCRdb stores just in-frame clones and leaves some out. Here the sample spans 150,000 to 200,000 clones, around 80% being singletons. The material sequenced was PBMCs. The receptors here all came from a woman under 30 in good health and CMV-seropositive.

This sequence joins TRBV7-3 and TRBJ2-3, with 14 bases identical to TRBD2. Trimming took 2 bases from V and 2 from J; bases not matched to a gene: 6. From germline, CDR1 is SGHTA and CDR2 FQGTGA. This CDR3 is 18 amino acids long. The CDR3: CASSLFGLAGGPTDTQYF. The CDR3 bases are TGTGCCAGCAGCTTATTCGGACTAGCGGGGGGCCCCACAGATACGCAGTATTTT.

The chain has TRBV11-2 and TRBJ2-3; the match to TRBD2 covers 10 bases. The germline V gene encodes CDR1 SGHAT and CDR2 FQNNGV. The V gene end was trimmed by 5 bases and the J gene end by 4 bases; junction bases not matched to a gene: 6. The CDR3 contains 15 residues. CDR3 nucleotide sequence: TGTGCCAGCAGCCCACTAGCGGGGACGGCAGATACGCAGTATTTT. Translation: CASSPLAGTADTQYF.

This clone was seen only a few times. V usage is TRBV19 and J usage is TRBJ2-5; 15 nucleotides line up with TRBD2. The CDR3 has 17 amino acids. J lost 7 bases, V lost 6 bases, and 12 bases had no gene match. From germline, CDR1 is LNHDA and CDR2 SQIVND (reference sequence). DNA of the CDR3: TGTGCCAGTAGCCCATCAGGGACTAGCGGGGGGAAATGGACCCAGTACTTC. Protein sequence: CASSPSGTSGGKWTQYF.

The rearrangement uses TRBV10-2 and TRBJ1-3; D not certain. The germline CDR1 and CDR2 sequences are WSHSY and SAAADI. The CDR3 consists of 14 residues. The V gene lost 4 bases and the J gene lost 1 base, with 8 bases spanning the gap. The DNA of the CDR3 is TGCGCCAGCAGTGCCGGGAGATCTGGAAACACCATATATTTT. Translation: CASSAGRSGNTIYF.

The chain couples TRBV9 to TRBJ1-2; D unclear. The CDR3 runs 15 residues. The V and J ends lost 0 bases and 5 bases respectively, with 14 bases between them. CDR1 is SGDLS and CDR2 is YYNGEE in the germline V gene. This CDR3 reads CASSVAPRAGYGYTF. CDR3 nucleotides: TGTGCCAGCAGCGTAGCCCCGCGCGCGGGGTATGGCTACACCTTC.

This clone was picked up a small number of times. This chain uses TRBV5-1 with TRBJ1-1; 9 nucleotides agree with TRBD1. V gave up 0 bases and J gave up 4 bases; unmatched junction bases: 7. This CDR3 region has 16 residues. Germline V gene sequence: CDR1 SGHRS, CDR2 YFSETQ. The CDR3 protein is CASSLVSTGGGTEAFF. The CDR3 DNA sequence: TGCGCCAGCAGCTTGGTGTCGACAGGGGGTGGCACTGAAGCTTTCTTT. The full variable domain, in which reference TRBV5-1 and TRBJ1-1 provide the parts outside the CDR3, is KAGVTQTPRYLIKTRGQQVTLSCSPISGHRSVSWYQQTPGQGLQFLFEYFSETQRNKGNFPGRFSGRQFSNSRSEMNVSTLELGDSALYLCASSLVSTGGGTEAFFGQGTRLTVV.

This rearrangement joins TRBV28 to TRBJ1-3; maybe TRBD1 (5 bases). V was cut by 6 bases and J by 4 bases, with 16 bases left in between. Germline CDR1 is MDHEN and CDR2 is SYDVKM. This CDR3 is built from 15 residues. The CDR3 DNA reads TGTGCCAGCAGGGTCGCTGGGGCAAGAGGAAACACCATATATTTT. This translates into CASRVAGARGNTIYF.

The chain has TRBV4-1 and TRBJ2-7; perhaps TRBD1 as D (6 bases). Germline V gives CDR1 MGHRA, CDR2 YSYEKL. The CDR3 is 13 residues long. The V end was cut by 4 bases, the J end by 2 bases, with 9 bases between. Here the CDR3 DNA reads TGCGCCAGCAGCCCCCAGGGGCCCTACGAGCAGTACTTC. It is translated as CASSPQGPYEQYF.

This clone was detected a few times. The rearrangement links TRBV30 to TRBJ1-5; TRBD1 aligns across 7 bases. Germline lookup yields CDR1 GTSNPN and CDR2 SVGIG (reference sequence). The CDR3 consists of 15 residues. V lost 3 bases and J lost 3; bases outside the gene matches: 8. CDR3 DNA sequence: TGTGCCTGGAGGAACCGGGACAGCAACAATCAGCCCCAGCATTTT. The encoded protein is CAWRNRDSNNQPQHF.

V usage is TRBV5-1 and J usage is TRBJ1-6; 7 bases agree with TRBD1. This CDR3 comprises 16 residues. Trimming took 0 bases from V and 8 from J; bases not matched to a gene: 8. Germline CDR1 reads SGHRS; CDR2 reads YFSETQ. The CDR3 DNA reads TGCGCCAGCAGCTTGGGCCCCAGGGGGAACTATTCACCCCTCCACTTT. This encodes CASSLGPRGNYSPLHF.

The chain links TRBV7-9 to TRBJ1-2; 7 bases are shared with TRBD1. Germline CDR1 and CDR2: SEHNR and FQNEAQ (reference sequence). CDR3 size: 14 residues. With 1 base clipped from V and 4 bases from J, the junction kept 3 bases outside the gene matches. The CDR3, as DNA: TGTGCCAGCAGCTTAGACAGGGGTGGCTATGGCTACACCTTC. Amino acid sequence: CASSLDRGGYGYTF.

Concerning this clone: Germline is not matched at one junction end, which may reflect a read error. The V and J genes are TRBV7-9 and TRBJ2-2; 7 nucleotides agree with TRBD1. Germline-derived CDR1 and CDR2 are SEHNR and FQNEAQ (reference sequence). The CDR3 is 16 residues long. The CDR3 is CSSSPNRDSHTGELFF. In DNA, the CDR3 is TGTTCCAGCAGCCCCAATCGGGACAGCCACACCGGGGAGCTGTTTTTT.

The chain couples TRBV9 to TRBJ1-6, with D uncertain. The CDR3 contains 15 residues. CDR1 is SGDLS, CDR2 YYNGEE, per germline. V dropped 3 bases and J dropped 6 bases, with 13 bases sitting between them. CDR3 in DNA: TGTGCCAGCAGCGCCGAGGGCAGAAGTAATTCACCCCTCCACTTT. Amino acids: CASSAEGRSNSPLHF.

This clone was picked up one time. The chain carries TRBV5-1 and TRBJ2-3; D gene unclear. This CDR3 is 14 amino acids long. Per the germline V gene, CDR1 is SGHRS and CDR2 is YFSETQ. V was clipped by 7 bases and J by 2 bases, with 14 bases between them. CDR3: CASHDSPFTDTQYF. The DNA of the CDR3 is TGCGCCAGCCACGACTCGCCGTTCACAGATACGCAGTATTTT.

CDR3 DNA sequence: TGTGCCAGCAGTGATGGGACAGGGGGCATTCAGTACTTC. It is translated as CASSDGTGGIQYF. The chain carries TRBV2 and TRBJ2-4; 11 bases align to TRBD1. CDR1 is SNHLY and CDR2 is FYNNEI in the germline V gene. The V gene end was trimmed by 3 bases and the J gene end by 9 bases; junction bases not matched to a gene: 1. The CDR3 is 13 amino acids.

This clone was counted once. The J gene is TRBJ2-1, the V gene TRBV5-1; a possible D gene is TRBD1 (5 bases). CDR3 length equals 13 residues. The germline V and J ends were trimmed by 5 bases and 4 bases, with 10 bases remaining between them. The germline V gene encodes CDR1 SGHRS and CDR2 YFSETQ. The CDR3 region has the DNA TGCGCCAGCAGATTGACAGATTACAATGAGCAGTTCTTC. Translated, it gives CASRLTDYNEQFF.

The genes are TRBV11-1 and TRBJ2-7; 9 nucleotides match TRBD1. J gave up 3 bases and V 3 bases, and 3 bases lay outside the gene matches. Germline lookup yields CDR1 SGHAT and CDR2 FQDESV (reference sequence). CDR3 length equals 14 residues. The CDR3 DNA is TGTGCCAGCAGCTTGTGGACAGGGGACTACGAGCAGTACTTC. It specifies CASSLWTGDYEQYF.

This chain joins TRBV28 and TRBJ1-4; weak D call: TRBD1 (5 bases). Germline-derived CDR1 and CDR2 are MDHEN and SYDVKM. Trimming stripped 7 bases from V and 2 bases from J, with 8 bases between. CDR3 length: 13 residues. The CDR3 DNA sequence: TGTGCCAGCATAGACAGTACTAATGAAAAACTGTTTTTT. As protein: CASIDSTNEKLFF.

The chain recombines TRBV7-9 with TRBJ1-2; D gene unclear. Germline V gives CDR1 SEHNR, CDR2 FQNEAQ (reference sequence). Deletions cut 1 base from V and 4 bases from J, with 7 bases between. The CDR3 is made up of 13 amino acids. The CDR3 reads CASSLEHIYGYTF. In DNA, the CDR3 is TGTGCCAGCAGCTTAGAACATATCTATGGCTACACCTTC.

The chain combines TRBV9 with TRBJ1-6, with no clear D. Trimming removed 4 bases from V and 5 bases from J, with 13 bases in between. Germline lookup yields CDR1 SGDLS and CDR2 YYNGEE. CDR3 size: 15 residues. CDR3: CASSPQTRNNSPLHF. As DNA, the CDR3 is TGTGCCAGCAGCCCCCAGACACGGAATAATTCACCCCTCCACTTT.

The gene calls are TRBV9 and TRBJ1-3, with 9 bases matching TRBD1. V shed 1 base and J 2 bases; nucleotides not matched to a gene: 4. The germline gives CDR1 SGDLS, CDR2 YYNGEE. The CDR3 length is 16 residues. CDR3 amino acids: CASSVKGQGAGNTIYF. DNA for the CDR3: TGTGCCAGCAGCGTAAAGGGACAGGGAGCTGGAAACACCATATATTTT.

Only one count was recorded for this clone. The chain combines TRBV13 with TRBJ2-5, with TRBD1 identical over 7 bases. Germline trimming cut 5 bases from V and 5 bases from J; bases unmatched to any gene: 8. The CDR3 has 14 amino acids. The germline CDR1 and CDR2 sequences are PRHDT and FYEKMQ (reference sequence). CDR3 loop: CASSTTTGSETQYF. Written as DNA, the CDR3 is TGTGCCAGCAGCACCACGACAGGGAGCGAGACCCAGTACTTC.

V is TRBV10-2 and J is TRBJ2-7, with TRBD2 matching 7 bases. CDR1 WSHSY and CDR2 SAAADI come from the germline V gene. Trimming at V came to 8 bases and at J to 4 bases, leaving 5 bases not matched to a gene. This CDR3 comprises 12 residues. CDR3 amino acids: CASHGGGYEQYF. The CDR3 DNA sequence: TGCGCCAGCCACGGCGGGGGTTACGAGCAGTACTTC.

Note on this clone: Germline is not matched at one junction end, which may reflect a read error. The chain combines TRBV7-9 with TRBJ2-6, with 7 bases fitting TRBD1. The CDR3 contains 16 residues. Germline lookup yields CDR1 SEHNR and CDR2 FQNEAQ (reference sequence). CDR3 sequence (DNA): TGTGCCAGCAGCCGGGACAGCCACTCTGGGGCCAACGGCCTGACTTTC. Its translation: CASSRDSHSGANGLTF. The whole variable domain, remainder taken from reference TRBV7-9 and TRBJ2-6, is DTGVSQNPRHKITKRGQNVTFRCDPISEHNRLYWYRQTLGQGPEFLTYFQNEAQLEKSRLLSDRFSAERPKGSFSTLEIQRTEQGDSAMYLCASSRDSHSGANGLTFGAGSRLTVL.

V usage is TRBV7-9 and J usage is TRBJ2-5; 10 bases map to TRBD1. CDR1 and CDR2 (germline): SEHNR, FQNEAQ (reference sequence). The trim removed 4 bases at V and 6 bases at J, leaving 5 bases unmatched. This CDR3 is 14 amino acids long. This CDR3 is CASSSTGGRKTQYF. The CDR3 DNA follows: TGTGCCAGCAGCTCGACAGGGGGCAGGAAGACCCAGTACTTC.

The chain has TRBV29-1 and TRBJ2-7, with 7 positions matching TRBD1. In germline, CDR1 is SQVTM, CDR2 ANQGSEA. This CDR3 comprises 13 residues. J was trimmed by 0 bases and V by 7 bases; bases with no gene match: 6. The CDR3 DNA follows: TGCAGCGCACCGGGACAGAGCTCCTACGAGCAGTACTTC. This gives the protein CSAPGQSSYEQYF.

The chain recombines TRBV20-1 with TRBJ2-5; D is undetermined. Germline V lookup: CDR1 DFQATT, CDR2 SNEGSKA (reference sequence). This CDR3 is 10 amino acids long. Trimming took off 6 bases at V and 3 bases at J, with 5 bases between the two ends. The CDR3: CSAEKETQYF. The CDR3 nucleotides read TGCAGTGCGGAGAAAGAGACCCAGTACTTC.

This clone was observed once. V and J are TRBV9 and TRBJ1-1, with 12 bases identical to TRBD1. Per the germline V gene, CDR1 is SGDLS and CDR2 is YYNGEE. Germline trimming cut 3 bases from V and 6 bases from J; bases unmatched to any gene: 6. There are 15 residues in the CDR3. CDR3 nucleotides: TGTGCCAGCAGCGGGGACAGGGGGCTCCTGGCTGAAGCTTTCTTT. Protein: CASSGDRGLLAEAFF.

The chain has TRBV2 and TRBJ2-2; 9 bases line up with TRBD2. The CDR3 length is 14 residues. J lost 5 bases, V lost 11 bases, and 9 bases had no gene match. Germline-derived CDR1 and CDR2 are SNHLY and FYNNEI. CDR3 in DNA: TGTGCCGGCGGCGGGGGGGCGTTAACCGGGGAGCTGTTTTTT. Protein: CAGGGGALTGELFF.

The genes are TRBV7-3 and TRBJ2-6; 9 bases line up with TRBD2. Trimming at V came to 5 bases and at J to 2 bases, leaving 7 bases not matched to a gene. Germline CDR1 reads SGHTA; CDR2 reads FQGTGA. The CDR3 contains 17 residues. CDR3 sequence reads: CASSNQGLAAGANVLTF. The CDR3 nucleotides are TGTGCCAGCAGCAATCAGGGACTAGCCGCTGGGGCCAACGTCCTGACTTTC. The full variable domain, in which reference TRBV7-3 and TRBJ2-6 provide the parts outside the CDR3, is GAGVSQTPSNKVTEKGKYVELRCDPISGHTALYWYRQSLGQGPEFLIYFQGTGAADDSGLPNDRFFAVRPEGSVSTLKIQRTERGDSAVYLCASSNQGLAAGANVLTFGAGSRLTVL.

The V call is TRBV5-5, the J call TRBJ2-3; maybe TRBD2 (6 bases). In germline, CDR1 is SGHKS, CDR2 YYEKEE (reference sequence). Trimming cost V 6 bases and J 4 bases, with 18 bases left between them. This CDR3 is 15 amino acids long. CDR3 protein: CASNPSGGTPDTQYF. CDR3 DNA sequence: TGTGCCAGCAACCCAAGTGGGGGGACCCCAGATACGCAGTATTTT.